The sequence of this T cell receptor beta chain was determined in a study of cytomegalovirus exposure and HLA in healthy donors. V was clipped by 3 bases and J by 4 bases; unmatched bases: 4. The CDR3 is 15 amino acids. Germline V gives CDR1 LNHDA, CDR2 SQIVND (reference sequence). Use of 60 Vbeta and 13 Jbeta primers characterized the PCR. Only in-frame clones appear in the TCRdb table, and some are missing; sequencing was by immunoSEQ multiplex PCR. The repertoire holds nearly 100,000 clones, with 9.4% as singletons. This TCR derives from a man aged 50 or older in good health and CMV-seropositive. This chain links TRBV19 with TRBJ2-3; TRBD2 matches 10 bases. The specimen sequenced was PBMCs. The CDR3 bases are TGTGCCAGTAGTATGGCTAGCGGGAGTGCAGATACGCAGTATTTT. Its translation: CASSMASGSADTQYF.